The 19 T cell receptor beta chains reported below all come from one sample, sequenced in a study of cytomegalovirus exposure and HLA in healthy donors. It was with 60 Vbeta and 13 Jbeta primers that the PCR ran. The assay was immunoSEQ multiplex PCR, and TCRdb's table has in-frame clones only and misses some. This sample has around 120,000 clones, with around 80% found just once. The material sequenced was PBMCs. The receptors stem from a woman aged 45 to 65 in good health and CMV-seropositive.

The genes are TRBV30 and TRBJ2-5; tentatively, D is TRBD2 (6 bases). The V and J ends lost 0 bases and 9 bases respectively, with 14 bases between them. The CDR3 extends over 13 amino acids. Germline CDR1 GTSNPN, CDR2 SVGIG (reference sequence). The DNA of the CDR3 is TGTGCCTGGAGTGTACTGTCGGGGGAAGCCCAGTACTTC. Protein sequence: CAWSVLSGEAQYF.

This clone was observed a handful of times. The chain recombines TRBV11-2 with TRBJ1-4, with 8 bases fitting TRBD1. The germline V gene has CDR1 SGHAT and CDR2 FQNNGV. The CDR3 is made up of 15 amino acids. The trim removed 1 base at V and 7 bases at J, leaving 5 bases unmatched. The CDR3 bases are TGTGCCAGCAGCTTAGTCACAGGGGGTGGTGAAAAACTGTTTTTT. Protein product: CASSLVTGGGEKLFF.

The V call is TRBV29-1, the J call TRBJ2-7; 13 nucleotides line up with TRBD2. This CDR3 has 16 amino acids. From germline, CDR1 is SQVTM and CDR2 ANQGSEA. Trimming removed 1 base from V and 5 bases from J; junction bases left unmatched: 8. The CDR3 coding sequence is TGCAGCGTTGAAGTCGGACTAGCGGGAGTGTTCCACGAGCAGTACTTC. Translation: CSVEVGLAGVFHEQYF.

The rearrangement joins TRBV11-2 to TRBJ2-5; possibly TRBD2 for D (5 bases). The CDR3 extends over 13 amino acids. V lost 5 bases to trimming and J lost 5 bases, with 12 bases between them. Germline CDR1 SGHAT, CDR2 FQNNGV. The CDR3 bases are TGTGCCAGCAGCGAGACTATCCGGGAGACCCAGTACTTC. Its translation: CASSETIRETQYF.

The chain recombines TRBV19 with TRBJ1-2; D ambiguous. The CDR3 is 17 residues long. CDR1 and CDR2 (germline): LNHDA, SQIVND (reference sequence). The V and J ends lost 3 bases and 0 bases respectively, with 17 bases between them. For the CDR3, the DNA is TGTGCCAGTAGTATCCGGCGTGGAGCAGACGCTAACTATGGCTACACCTTC. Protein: CASSIRRGADANYGYTF.

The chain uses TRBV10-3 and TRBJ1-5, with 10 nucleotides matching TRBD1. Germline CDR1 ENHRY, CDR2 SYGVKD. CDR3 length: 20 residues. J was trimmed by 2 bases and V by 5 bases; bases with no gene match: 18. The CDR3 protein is CAISKHRDRGKEWGNQPQHF. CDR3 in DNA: TGTGCCATCAGTAAGCACCGGGACAGGGGAAAAGAATGGGGCAATCAGCCCCAGCATTTT.

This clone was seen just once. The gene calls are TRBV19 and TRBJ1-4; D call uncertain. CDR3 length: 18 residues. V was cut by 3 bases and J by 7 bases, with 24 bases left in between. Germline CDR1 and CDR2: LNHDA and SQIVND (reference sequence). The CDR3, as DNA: TGTGCCAGTAGTATCCTGTATTTCTCGGGAGGGCTAGGTGAAAAACTGTTTTTT. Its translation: CASSILYFSGGLGEKLFF.

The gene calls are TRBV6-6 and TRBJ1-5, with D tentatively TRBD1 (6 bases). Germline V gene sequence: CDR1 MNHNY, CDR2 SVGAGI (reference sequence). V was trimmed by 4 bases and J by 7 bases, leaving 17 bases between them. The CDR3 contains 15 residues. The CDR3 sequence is CASSWGGGGDQPQHF. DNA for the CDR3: TGTGCCAGCAGTTGGGGGGGCGGGGGAGACCAGCCCCAGCATTTT.

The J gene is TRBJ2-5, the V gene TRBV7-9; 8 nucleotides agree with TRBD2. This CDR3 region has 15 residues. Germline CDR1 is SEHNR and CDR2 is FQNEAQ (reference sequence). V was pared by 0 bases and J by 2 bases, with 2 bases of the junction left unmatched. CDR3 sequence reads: CASSLARGVQETQYF. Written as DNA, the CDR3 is TGTGCCAGCAGCTTAGCGCGGGGGGTTCAAGAGACCCAGTACTTC.

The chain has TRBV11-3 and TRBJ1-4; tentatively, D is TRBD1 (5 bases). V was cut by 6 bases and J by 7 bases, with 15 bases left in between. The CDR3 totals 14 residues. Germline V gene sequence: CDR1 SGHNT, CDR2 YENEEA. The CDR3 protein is CASRGYGAGEKLFF. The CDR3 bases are TGTGCCAGCAGAGGCTATGGGGCAGGTGAAAAACTGTTTTTT.

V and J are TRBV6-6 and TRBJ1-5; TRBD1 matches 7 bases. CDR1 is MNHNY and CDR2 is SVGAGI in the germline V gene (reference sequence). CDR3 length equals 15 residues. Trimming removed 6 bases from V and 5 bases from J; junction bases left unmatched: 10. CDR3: CASRRPGTEYQPQHF. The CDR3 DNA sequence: TGTGCCAGCAGGAGACCCGGGACAGAATATCAGCCCCAGCATTTT.

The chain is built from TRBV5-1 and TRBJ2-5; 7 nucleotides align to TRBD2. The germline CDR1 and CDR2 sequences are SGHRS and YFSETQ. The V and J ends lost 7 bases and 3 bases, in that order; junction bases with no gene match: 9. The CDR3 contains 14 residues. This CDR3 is CASVLMGGEETQYF. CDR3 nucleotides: TGCGCCAGCGTACTTATGGGGGGGGAAGAGACCCAGTACTTC.

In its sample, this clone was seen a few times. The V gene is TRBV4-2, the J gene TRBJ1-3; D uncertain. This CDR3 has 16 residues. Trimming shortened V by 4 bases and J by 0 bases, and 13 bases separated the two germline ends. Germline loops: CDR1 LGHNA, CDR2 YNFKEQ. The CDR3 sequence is CASSPSEASSGNTIYF. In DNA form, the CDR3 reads TGTGCCAGCAGCCCTTCCGAGGCGAGCTCTGGAAACACCATATATTTT.

This CDR3 is CASRRDRGQGSPLHF. CDR3 nucleotide sequence: TGTGCCAGCAGAAGGGACAGGGGGCAAGGGTCACCCCTCCACTTT. The V and J genes are TRBV27 and TRBJ1-6, with TRBD1 matching 12 bases. The CDR3 has 15 residues. V lost 6 bases and J lost 10; bases outside the gene matches: 7. Per germline, CDR1 MNHEY and CDR2 SMNVEV (reference sequence).

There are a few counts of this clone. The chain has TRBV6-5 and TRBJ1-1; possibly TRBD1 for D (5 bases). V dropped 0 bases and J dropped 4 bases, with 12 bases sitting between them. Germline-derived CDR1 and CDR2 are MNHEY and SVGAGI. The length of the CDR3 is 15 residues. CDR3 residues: CASSYSTAMGTEAFF. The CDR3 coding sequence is TGTGCCAGCAGTTACTCGACAGCCATGGGCACTGAAGCTTTCTTT.

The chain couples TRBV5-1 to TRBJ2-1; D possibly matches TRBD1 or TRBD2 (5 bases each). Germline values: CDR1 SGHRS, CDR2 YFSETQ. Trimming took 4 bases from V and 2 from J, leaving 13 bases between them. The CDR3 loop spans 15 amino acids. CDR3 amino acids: CASSLGHGTYNEQFF. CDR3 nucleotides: TGCGCCAGCAGCCTGGGGCACGGGACCTACAATGAGCAGTTCTTC.

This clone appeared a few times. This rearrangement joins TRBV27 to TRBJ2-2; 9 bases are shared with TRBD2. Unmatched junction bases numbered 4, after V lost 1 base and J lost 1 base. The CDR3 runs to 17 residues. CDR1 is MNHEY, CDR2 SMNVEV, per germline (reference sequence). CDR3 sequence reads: CASSLFLAGLNTGELFF. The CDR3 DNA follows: TGTGCCAGCAGTTTATTTCTAGCGGGGTTGAACACCGGGGAGCTGTTTTTT.

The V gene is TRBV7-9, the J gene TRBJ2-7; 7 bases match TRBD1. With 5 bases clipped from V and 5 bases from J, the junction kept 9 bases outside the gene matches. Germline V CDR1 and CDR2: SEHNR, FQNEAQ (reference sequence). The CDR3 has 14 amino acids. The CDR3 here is CASSPTTGAHEQYF. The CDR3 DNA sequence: TGTGCCAGCAGCCCTACAACAGGGGCCCACGAGCAGTACTTC.

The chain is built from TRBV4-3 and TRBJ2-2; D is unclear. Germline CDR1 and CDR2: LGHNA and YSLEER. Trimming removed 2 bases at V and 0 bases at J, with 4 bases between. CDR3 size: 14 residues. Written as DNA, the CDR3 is TGCGCCAGCAGCCAATCAGCGAACACCGGGGAGCTGTTTTTT. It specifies CASSQSANTGELFF.